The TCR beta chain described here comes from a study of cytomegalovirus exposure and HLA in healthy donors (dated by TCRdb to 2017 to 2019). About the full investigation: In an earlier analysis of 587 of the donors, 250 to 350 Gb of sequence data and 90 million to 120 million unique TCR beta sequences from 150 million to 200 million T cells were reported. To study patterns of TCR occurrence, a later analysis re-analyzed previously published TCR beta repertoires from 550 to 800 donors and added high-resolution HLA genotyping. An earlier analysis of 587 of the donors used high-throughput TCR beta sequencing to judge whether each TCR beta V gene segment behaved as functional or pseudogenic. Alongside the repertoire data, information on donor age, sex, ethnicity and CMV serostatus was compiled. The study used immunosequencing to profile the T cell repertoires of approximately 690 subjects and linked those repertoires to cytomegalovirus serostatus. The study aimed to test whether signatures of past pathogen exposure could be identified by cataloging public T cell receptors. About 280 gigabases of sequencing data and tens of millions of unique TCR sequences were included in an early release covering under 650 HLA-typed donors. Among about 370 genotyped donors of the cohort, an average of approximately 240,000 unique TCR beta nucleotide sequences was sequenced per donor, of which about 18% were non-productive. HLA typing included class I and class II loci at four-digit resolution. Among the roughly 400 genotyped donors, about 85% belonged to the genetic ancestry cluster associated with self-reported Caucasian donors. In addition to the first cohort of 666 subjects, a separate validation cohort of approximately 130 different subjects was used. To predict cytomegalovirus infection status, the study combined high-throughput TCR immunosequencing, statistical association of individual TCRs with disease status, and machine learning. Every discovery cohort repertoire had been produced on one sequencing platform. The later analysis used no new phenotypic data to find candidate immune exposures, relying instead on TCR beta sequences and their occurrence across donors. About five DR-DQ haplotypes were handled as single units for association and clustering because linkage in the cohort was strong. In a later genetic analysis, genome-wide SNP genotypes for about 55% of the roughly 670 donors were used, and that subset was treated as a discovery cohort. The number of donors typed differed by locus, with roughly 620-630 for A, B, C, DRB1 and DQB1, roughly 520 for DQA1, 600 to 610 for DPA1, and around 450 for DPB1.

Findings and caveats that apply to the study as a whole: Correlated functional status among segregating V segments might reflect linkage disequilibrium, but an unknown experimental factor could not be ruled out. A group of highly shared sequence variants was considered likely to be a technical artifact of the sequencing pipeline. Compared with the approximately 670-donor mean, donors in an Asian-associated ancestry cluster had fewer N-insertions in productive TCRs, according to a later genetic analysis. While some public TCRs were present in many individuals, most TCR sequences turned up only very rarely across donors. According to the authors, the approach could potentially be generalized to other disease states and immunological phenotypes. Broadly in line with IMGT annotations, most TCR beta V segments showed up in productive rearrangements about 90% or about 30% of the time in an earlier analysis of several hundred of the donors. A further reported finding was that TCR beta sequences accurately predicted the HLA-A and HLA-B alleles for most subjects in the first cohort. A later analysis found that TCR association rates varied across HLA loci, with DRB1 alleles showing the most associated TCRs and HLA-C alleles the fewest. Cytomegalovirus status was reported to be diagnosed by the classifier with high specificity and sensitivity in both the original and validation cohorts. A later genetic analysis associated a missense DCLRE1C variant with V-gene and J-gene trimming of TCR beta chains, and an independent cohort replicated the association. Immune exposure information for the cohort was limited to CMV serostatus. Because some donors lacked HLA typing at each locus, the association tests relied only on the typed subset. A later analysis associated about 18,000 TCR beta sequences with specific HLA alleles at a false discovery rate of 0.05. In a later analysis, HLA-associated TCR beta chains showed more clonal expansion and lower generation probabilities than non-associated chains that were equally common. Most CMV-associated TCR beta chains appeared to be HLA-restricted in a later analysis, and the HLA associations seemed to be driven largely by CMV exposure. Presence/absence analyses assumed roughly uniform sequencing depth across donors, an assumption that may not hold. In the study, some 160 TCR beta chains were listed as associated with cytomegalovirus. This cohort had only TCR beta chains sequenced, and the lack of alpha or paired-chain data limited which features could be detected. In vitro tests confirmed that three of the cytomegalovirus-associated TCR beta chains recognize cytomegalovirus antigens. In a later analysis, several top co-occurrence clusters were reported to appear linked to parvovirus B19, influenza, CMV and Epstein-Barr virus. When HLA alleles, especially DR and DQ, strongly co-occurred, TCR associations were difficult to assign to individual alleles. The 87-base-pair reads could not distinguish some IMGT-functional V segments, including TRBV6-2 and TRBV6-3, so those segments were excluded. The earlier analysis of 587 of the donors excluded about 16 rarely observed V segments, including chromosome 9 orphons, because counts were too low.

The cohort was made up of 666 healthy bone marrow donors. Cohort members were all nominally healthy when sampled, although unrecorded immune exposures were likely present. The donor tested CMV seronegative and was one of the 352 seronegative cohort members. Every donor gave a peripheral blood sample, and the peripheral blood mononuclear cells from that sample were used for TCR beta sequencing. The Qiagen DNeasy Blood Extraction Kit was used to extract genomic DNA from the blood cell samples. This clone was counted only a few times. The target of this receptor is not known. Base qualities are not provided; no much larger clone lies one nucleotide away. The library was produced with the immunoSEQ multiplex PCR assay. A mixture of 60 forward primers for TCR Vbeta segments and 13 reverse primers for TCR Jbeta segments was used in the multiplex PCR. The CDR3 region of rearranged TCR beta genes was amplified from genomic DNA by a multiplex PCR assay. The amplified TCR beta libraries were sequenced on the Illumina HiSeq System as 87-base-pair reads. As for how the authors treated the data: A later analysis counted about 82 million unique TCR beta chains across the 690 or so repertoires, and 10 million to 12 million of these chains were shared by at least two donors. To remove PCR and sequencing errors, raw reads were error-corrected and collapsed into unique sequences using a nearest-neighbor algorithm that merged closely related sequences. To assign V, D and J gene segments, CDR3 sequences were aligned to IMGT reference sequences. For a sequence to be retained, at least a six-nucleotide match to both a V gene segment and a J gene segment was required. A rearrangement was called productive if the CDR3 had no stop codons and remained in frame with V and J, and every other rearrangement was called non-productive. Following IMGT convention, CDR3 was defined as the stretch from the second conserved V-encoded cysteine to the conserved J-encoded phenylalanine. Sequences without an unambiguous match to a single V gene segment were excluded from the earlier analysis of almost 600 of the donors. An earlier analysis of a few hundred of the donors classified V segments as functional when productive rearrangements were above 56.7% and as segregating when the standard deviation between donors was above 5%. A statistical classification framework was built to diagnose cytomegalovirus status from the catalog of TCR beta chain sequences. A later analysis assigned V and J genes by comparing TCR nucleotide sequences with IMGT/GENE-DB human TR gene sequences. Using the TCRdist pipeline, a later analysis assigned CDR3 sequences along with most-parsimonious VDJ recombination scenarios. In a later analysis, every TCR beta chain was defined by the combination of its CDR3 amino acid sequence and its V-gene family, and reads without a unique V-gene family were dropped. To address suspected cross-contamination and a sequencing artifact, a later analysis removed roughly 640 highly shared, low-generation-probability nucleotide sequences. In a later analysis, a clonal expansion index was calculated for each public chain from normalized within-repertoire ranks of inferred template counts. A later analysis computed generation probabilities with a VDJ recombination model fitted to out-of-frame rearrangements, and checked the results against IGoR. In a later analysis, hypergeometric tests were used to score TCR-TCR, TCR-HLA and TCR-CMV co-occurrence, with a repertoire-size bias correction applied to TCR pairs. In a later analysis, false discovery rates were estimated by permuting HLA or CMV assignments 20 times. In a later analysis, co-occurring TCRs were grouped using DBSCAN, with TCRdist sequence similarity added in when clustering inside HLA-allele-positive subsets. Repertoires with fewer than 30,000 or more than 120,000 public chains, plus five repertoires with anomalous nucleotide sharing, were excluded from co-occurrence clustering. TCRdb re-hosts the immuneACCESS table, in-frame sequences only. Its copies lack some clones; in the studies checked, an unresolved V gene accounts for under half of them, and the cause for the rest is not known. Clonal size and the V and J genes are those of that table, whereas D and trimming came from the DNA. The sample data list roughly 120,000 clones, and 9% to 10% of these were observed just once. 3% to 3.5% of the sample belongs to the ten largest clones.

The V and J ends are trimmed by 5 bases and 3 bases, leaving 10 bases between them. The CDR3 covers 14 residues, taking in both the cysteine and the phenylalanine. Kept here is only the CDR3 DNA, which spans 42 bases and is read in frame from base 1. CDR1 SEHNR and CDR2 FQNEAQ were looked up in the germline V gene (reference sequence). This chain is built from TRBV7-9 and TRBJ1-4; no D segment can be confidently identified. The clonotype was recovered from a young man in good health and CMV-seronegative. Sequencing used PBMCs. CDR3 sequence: CASSPPGANEKLFF. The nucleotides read TGTGCCAGCAGCCCGCCCGGGGCTAATGAAAAACTGTTTTTT.